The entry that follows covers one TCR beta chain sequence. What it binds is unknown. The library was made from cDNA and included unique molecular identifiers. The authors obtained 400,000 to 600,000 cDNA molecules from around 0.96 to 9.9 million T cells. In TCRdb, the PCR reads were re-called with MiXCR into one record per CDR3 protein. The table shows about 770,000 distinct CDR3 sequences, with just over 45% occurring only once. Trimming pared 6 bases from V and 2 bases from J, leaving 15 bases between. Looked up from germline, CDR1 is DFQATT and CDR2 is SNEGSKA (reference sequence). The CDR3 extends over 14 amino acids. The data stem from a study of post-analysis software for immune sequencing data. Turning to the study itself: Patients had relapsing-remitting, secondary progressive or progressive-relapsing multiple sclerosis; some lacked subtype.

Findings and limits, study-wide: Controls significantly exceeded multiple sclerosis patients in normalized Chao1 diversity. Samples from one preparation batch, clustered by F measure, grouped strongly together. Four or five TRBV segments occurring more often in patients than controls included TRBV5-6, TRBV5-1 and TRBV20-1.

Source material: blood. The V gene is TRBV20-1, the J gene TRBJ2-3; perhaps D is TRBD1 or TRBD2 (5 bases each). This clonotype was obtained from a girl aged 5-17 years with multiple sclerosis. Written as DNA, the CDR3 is TGCAGTGCCGGGGCCGGGACCCCCACAGATACGCAGTATTTT. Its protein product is CSAGAGTPTDTQYF.